The 17 T cell receptor beta chains listed next were all sequenced from one sample in a study of blood T cell repertoires in COVID-19. Generated by immunoSEQ multiplex PCR, the TCRdb table keeps only in-frame clones and is missing some. The sample shows tens of thousands of clones, 81% of them seen only once. The specimen was peripheral blood. The receptors were gathered from a man at least 80 years old with COVID-19, enrolled during active disease.

A few counts support this clone. The CDR3 spells CASSQPDSSYNSPLHF. The CDR3 DNA is TGTGCCAGCAGTCAACCGGACAGTTCCTATAATTCACCCCTCCACTTT. The genes are TRBV27 and TRBJ1-6, with D possibly being TRBD1 (6 bases). The length of the CDR3 is 16 residues. Germline CDR1 is MNHEY and CDR2 is SMNVEV (reference sequence). V shed 5 bases and J shed 1 base, with 12 bases lying between them.

The chain carries TRBV6-5 and TRBJ2-7, with a tentative D call TRBD2 (6 bases). The V gene lost 0 bases and the J gene lost 7 bases, with 13 bases spanning the gap. The CDR3 is 14 residues long. Germline-derived CDR1 and CDR2 are MNHEY and SVGAGI. The CDR3 loop reads CASSYSRGSGEQYF. For the CDR3, the DNA is TGTGCCAGCAGTTACTCCCGGGGGTCAGGGGAGCAGTACTTC.

The J gene is TRBJ1-2, the V gene TRBV7-2; D might be TRBD1 (6 bases). Germline assignment: CDR1 SGHTA and CDR2 FQGNSA. The CDR3 loop spans 13 amino acids. Trimming shortened V by 2 bases and J by 4 bases, and 8 bases separated the two germline ends. The CDR3 spells CASSLRRGYGYTF. CDR3 DNA sequence: TGTGCCAGCAGCTTACGCAGGGGCTATGGCTACACCTTC.

The rearrangement links TRBV24-1 to TRBJ2-3, with 7 bases fitting TRBD1. CDR3 length equals 16 residues. V lost 3 bases and J lost 3; bases outside the gene matches: 8. CDR1 KGHDR and CDR2 SFDVKD come from the germline V gene. The CDR3 sequence: CATSDPTGPSTDTQYF. The CDR3 DNA follows: TGTGCCACCAGTGATCCGACAGGGCCCTCAACAGATACGCAGTATTTT.

The chain recombines TRBV7-2 with TRBJ1-3; D is ambiguous. The V end lost 2 bases, the J end lost 10 bases, and 12 bases lay between the germline ends. Germline V gene lookup returns CDR1 SGHTA and CDR2 FQGNSA. CDR3 size: 13 residues. The CDR3 DNA sequence: TGTGCCAGCAGCTTATCCATCGGGTTAACCATATATTTT. This sequence encodes CASSLSIGLTIYF.

This chain links TRBV30 with TRBJ1-2; D is undetermined. The V gene lost 4 bases and the J gene lost 3 bases, with 6 bases spanning the gap. This CDR3 has 11 amino acids. From germline, CDR1 is GTSNPN and CDR2 SVGIG (reference sequence). CDR3 residues: CAWTQYYGYTF. CDR3 in DNA: TGTGCCTGGACGCAGTACTATGGCTACACCTTC.

This chain connects TRBV5-4 to TRBJ2-3; the D gene is possibly TRBD2 (6 bases). Germline CDR1 is SGHNT and CDR2 is YYREEE (reference sequence). V lost 2 bases and J lost 0, with 13 bases in between. CDR3 length equals 16 residues. The CDR3 DNA follows: TGTGCCAGCAGCTTCAACGGGGGACTTAGCACAGATACGCAGTATTTT. This sequence encodes CASSFNGGLSTDTQYF.

The genes are TRBV6-6 and TRBJ1-5, with 7 bases identical to TRBD1. CDR1 is MNHNY and CDR2 is SVGAGI in the germline V gene (reference sequence). The CDR3 is made up of 16 amino acids. J lost 7 bases, V lost 0 bases, and 9 bases had no gene match. The CDR3 protein is CASSYSVEGAGQPQHF. For the CDR3, the DNA is TGTGCCAGCAGTTACTCGGTGGAGGGGGCCGGGCAGCCCCAGCATTTT.

The V and J genes are TRBV5-4 and TRBJ2-5; 8 bases are shared with TRBD2. Germline CDR1 reads SGHNT; CDR2 reads YYREEE (reference sequence). Trimming took 5 bases from V and 1 from J; bases not matched to a gene: 10. The CDR3 sequence is 16 residues long. CDR3 bases: TGTGCCAGCAGGCCGGGGGGGGAAAAAAGCCAAGAGACCCAGTACTTC. Amino acids: CASRPGGEKSQETQYF.

This clone was observed a few times. The chain uses TRBV5-1 and TRBJ2-7; D is unclear. Germline V gene sequence: CDR1 SGHRS, CDR2 YFSETQ. The V end lost 1 base, the J end lost 6 bases, and 20 bases lay between the germline ends. The CDR3 contains 16 residues. The DNA for the CDR3 is TGCGCCAGCAGCTTGTTTTCCGTAACAGTAACCCTCGAGCAGTACTTC. Translated: CASSLFSVTVTLEQYF.

In its sample, this clone was seen once. The V call is TRBV3-1 (or the pseudogene TRBV3-2), the J call TRBJ2-7; no clear D. The CDR3 spans 14 residues. V shed 1 base and J shed 1 base, with 8 bases lying between them. Germline V CDR1 and CDR2: LGHDT, YNNKEL (reference sequence). CDR3 sequence: CASSQGLNSYEQYF. DNA for the CDR3: TGTGCCAGCAGCCAAGGACTCAATTCCTACGAGCAGTACTTC.

This clone was observed a single time. The gene calls are TRBV2 and TRBJ1-5; TRBD1 matches 9 bases. From germline, CDR1 is SNHLY and CDR2 FYNNEI. The CDR3 covers 13 residues. Trimming cost V 7 bases and J 6 bases; bases outside gene matches: 4. The CDR3 region is CASMGDRAQPQHF. CDR3 nucleotides: TGTGCCAGCATGGGGGACAGGGCTCAGCCCCAGCATTTT.

This chain uses TRBV6-6 with TRBJ2-7; D not resolved. This CDR3 is built from 12 residues. CDR1 is MNHNY, CDR2 SVGAGI, per germline (reference sequence). V lost 2 bases, J lost 3 bases, and 5 bases lay in between. This CDR3 reads CASSYEDYEQYF. The CDR3 nucleotides are TGTGCCAGCAGTTACGAGGACTACGAGCAGTACTTC.

This clone turned up a few times. J is TRBJ2-5 and V is TRBV9, with 12 bases that match TRBD2. Trimming at V came to 0 bases and at J to 7 bases, leaving 7 bases not matched to a gene. CDR3 length: 16 amino acids. Germline lookup yields CDR1 SGDLS and CDR2 YYNGEE. CDR3 in amino acids: CASSVGTSGKFGTQYF. CDR3 sequence (DNA): TGTGCCAGCAGCGTAGGGACTAGCGGGAAGTTTGGGACCCAGTACTTC.

The CDR3 here is CASSLGPGDSPLHF. CDR3 DNA: TGTGCCAGCAGCTTGGGGCCGGGAGATTCACCCCTCCACTTT. The chain combines TRBV6-4 with TRBJ1-6, with a possible D match to TRBD1 (5 bases). V gave up 6 bases and J gave up 8 bases, with 14 bases separating them. Looked up from germline, CDR1 is MRHNA and CDR2 is SNTAGT. This CDR3 region has 14 residues.

This chain connects TRBV5-4 to TRBJ1-6; a weak D match, TRBD1 (6 bases). CDR3 length equals 14 residues. Per germline, CDR1 SGHNT and CDR2 YYREEE (reference sequence). Trimming stripped 2 bases from V and 7 bases from J, with 10 bases between. In DNA, the CDR3 is TGTGCCAGCAGCTTTGGACAGTTGAATTCACCCCTCCACTTT. Amino acid sequence: CASSFGQLNSPLHF.

The CDR3 sequence is CASSPTGDSYEQYF. The CDR3 nucleotides are TGTGCCAGCTCACCAACCGGGGATTCCTACGAGCAGTACTTC. The V gene is TRBV18, the J gene TRBJ2-7, with D perhaps TRBD2 (5 bases). CDR1 is KGHSH, CDR2 LQKENI, per germline. Trimming removed 2 bases at V and 1 base at J, with 9 bases between. CDR3 length: 14 amino acids.